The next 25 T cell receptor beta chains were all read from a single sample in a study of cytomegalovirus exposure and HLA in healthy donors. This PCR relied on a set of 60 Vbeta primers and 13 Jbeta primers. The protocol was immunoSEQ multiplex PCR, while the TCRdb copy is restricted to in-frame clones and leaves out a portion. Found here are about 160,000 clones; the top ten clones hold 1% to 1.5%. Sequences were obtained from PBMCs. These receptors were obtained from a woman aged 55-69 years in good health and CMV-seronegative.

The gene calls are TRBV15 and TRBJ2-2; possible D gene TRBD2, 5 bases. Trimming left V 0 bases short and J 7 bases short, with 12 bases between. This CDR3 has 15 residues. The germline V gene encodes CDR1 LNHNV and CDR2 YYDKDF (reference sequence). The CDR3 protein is CATSRDRAGDGELFF. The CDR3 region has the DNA TGTGCCACCAGCAGAGATAGGGCCGGGGACGGGGAGCTGTTTTTT.

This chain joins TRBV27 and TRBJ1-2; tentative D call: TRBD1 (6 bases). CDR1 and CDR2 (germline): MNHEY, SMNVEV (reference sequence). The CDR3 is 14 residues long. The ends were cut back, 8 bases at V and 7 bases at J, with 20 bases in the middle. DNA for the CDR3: TGTGCCAGCTCACCCGGTCACAGGGCGGTTGGCTACACCTTC. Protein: CASSPGHRAVGYTF.

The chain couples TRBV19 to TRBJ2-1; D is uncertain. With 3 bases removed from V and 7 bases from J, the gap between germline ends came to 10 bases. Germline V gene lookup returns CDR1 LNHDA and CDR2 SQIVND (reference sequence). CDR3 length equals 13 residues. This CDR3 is CASSIVTTNEQFF. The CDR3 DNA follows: TGTGCCAGTAGTATTGTGACAACAAATGAGCAGTTCTTC.

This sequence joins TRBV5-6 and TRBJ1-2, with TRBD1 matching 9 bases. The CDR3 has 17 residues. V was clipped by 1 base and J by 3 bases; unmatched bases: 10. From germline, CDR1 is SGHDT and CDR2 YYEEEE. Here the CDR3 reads CASSLISGTGPYYGYTF. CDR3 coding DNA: TGTGCCAGCAGCTTGATAAGCGGGACAGGGCCCTACTATGGCTACACCTTC.

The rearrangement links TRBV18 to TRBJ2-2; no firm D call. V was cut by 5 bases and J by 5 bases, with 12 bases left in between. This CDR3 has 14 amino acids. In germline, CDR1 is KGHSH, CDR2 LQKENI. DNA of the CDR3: TGTGCCAGCTCATCACTCCTGGAGACCGGGGAGCTGTTTTTT. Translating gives CASSSLLETGELFF.

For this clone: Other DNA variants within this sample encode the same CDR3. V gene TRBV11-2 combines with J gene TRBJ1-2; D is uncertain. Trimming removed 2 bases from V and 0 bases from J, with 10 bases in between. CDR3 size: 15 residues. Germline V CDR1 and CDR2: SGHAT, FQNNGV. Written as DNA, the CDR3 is TGTGCCAGCAGCTTAACCGGGAAAGCTAACTATGGCTACACCTTC. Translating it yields CASSLTGKANYGYTF.

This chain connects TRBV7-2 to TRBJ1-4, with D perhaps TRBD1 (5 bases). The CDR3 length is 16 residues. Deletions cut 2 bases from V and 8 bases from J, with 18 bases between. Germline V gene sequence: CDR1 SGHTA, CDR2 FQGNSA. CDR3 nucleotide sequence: TGTGCCAGCAGCTTATTCGACAGCCCGGTCGGCGAAAAACTGTTTTTT. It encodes CASSLFDSPVGEKLFF.

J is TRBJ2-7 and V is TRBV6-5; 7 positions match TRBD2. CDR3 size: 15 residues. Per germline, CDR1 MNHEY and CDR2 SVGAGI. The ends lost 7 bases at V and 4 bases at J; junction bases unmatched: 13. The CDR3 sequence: CASTTRGSGTYEQYF. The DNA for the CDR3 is TGTGCCAGCACGACAAGGGGAAGCGGGACTTACGAGCAGTACTTC.

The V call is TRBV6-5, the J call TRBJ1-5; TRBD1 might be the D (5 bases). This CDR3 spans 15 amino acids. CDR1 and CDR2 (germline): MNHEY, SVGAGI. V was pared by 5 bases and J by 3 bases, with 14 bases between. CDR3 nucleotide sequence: TGTGCCAGCAGTAAGAGTGGGGGGAACAATCAGCCCCAGCATTTT. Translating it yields CASSKSGGNNQPQHF.

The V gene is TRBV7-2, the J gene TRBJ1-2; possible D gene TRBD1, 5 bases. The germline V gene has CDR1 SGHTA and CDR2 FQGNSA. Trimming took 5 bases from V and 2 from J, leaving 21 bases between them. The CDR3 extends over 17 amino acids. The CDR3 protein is CASSLERRQGGNYGYTF. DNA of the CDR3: TGTGCCAGCAGCCTAGAGAGGAGGCAGGGAGGGAACTATGGCTACACCTTC.

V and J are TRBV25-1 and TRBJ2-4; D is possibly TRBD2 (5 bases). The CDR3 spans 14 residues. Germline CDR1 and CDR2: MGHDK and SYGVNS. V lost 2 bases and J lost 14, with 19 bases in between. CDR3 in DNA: TGTGCCAGCAGTGAAAAGGGTAGAGAGGGAGTGAAGTACTTC. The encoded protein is CASSEKGREGVKYF.

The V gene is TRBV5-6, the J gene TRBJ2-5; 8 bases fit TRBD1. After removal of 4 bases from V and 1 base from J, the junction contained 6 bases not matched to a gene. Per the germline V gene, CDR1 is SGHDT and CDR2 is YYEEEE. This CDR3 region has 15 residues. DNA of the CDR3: TGTGCCAGCAGCGCCAGAACAGGGGGCCAAGAGACCCAGTACTTC. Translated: CASSARTGGQETQYF. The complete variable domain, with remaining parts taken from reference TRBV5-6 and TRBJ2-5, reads DAGVTQSPTHLIKTRGQQVTLRCSPKSGHDTVSWYQQALGQGPQFIFQYYEEEERQRGNFPDRFSGHQFPNYSSELNVNALLLGDSALYLCASSARTGGQETQYFGPGTRLLVL.

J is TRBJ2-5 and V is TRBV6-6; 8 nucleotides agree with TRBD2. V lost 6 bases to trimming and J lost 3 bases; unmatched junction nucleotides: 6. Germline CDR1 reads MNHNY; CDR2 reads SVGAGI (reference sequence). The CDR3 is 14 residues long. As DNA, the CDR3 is TGTGCCAGCAGAGATCCGGGGGGGAAAGAGACCCAGTACTTC. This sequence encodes CASRDPGGKETQYF.

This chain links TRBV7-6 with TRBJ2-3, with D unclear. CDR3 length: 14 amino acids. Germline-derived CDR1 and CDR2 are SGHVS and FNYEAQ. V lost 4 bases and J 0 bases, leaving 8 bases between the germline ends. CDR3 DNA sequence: TGTGCCAGCAGCTCAACATACAGCACAGATACGCAGTATTTT. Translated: CASSSTYSTDTQYF. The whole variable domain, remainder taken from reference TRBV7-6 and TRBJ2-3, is GAGVSQSPRYKVTKRGQDVALRCDPISGHVSLYWYRQALGQGPEFLTYFNYEAQQDKSGLPNDRFSAERPEGSISTLTIQRTEQRDSAMYRCASSSTYSTDTQYFGPGTRLTVL.

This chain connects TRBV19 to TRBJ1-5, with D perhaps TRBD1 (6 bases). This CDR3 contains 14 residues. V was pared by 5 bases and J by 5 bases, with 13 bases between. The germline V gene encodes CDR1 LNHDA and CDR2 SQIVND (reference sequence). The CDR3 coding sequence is TGTGCCAGTAGTCCACAGGGATGGGATCAGCCCCAGCATTTT. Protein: CASSPQGWDQPQHF.

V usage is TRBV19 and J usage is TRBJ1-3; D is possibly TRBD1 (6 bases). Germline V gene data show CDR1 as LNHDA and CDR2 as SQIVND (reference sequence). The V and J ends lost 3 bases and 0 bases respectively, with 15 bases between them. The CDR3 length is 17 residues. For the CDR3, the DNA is TGTGCCAGTAGTATCGCGGGGGCGACCTTCTCTGGAAACACCATATATTTT. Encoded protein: CASSIAGATFSGNTIYF.

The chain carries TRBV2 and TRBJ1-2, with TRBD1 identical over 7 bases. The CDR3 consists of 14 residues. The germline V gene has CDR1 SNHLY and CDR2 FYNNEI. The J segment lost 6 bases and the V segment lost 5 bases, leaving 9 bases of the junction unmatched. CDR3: CASSRGQSYDGYTF. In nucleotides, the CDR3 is TGTGCCAGCAGTCGGGGACAGTCCTATGATGGCTACACCTTC.

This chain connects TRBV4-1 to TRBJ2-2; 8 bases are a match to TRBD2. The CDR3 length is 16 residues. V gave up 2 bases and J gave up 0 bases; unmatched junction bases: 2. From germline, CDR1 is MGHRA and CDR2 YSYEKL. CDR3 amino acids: CASSQRGGSNTGELFF. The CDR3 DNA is TGCGCCAGCAGCCAACGGGGGGGATCGAACACCGGGGAGCTGTTTTTT.

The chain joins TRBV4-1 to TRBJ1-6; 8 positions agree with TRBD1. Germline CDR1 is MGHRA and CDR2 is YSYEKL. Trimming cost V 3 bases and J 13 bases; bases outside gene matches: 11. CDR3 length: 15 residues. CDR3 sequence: CASSQGDDRGIPLHF. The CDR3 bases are TGCGCCAGCAGCCAGGGAGACGACAGGGGAATCCCCCTCCACTTT.

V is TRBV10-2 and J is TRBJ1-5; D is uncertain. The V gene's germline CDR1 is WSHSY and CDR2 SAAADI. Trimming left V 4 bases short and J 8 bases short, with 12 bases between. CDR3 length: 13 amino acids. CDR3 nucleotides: TGCGCCAGCAGTGGGGCCGGTTTGGAGCCCCAGCATTTT. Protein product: CASSGAGLEPQHF.

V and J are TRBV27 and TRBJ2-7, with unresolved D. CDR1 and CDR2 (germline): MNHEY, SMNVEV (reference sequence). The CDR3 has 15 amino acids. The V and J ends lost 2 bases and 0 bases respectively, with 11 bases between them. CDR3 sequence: CASSLGQLSSYEQYF. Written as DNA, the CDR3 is TGTGCCAGCAGTTTAGGGCAGTTAAGCTCCTACGAGCAGTACTTC.

The CDR3 nucleotides read TGTGCCAGTAGCGTAAGGACAGACATCTATAATTCACCCCTCCACTTT. Translating it yields CASSVRTDIYNSPLHF. The J gene is TRBJ1-6, the V gene TRBV19, with D maybe TRBD1 (6 bases). The germline V and J ends were trimmed by 6 bases and 3 bases, with 15 bases remaining between them. CDR1 and CDR2 from the germline V gene are LNHDA and SQIVND (reference sequence). The CDR3 has 16 residues.

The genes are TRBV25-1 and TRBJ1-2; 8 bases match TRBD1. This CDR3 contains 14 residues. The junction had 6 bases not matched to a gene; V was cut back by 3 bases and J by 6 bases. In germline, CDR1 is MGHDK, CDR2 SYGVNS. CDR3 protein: CASSEGDRRHGYTF. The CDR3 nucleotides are TGTGCCAGCAGTGAGGGGGACAGGAGGCATGGCTACACCTTC.

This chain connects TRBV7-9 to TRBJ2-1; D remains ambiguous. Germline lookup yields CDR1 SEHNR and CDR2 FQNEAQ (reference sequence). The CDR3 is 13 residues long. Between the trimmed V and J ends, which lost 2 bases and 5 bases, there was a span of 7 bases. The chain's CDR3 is CASSLNLDNEQFF. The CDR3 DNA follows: TGTGCCAGCAGCTTAAACCTAGACAATGAGCAGTTCTTC.

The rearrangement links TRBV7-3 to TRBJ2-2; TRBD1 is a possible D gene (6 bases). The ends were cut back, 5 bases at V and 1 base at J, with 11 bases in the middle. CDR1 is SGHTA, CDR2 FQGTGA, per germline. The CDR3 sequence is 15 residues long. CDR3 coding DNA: TGTGCCAGCAGCCTACAGGACAGGAACACCGGGGAGCTGTTTTTT. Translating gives CASSLQDRNTGELFF.